This T cell receptor beta chain was recorded in a study of somatic mutations in cytotoxic T cells in rheumatoid arthritis (TCRdb year 2017). Background for the entire study: Before any treatment started and right after they were diagnosed, patients gave peripheral blood samples (about 27 ml EDTA). A total of around 60 rheumatoid arthritis patients and more than 15 healthy controls underwent TCRB deep sequencing. A FACSAria II or Sony SH800 was used to flow-sort some V beta antibody-stained T-cell populations at nearly 100% purity, and TCRB sequencing was also done on sorted V beta1+ cells. Whether expanded CD8+ T-cell clones in untreated, newly diagnosed rheumatoid arthritis carry somatic mutations was the study question, and clonality was characterized with TCRB deep sequencing. Median age was essentially the same in the patient group and the control group.

Between the V and J ends, shortened by 0 bases and 7 bases respectively, the junction contains 10 bases. The cysteine opens and the phenylalanine closes a CDR3 of 13 amino acids. Solely the CDR3 DNA is kept, with 39 bases framed from the first base. CDR1 and CDR2, looked up from the germline V gene, are SGHDT and YYEEEE. For this clone: Its antigen is not yet known. Base-call qualities are not available, and no considerably larger clone is one nucleotide away.

Positive magnetic bead selection on an AutoMACS was used to isolate CD4+ and CD8+ cells, with flow cytometry used to check purity. A TCR V beta antibody panel was used in flow cytometry to screen first for clonal expansions, which were then characterized by TCRB deep sequencing of sorted CD8+ fractions. Peripheral blood mononuclear cells were obtained using density gradient separation with Ficoll-Paque PLUS. Using Nucleospin Tissue or Tissue XS kits, DNA was extracted from CD4-enriched, CD8-enriched or PBMC samples, with quantification by a Qubit 2.0 fluorometer. Study-wide findings and limitations: CD8+ T-cell clonality in rheumatoid arthritis patients was not significantly different from that in age-matched healthy controls. Healthy controls showed no age-related increase in CD8+ clonality, whereas patients did (Spearman r ≈ 0.5). The finding that TRBV07 was slightly underrepresented in patients was left unadjusted for multiple comparisons. In about an eighth of the roughly 65 patients, more than 20% of CD8+ cells belonged to the largest CD8+ clone, while several identical CD8+ TCRB sequences were shared between blood and synovial fluid. It was unknown which antigens the expanded CD8+ clones targeted, and their absence from virus-specific databases did not exclude viral specificity.

Sequencing of TCRB CDR3 was done on genomic DNA with the immunoSEQ assay. In the authors' own workflow: Only a few patient CD8+ clones larger than 1% matched published virus-specific TCRB sequences when compared against them. Only productive TCRB rearrangements were included in the analyses. Clonality was calculated as a Shannon entropy-based productive clonality index, and a clone was defined by a unique TCRB CDR3 sequence. The template counts of each clone relative to the total templates per sample were used to calculate repertoire overlap between two samples. V-gene usage measured by flow cytometry correlated with TCRB sequencing V-gene usage, with a Spearman r of 0.6 to 0.65. In its TCRdb copy, this immuneACCESS table keeps in-frame sequences only and misses some clones. Where compared with another copy, unresolved V genes explain less than half of these, and the others have no known cause. V and J calls and clone size are as listed in that table; D and trimming were resolved from the DNA. The sample table records about 7,000 clones; 60% to 85% of these occur just once. Clones ranked in the top ten supply more than 15% of the sample.

The sample comprised CD8+ T cells sorted from blood. The source of this sequence is an adult with rheumatoid arthritis. The chain couples TRBV5-6 to TRBJ1-2; matching of 5 bases hints at TRBD1 as the D gene. The CDR3 region has the sequence CASSLAGMGGYTF. The sequenced DNA: TGTGCCAGCAGCTTGGCAGGGATGGGTGGCTACACCTTC.